Following are 18 T cell receptor beta chains from one sample sequenced in a study of beta chain features in type 1 diabetes. Findings and caveats of the study: Across all four CD4+ subsets, people with type 1 diabetes showed modestly shorter TCRB CDR3s.

TCRB transcripts that were expressed got sequenced, as all of the isolated RNA had been reverse transcribed. Profiled with immunoSEQ multiplex PCR; TCRdb holds only in-frame clones, not every one. Among some 350,000 clones listed, over 9% were seen once. Antigens for these TCRs are unknown. Sequenced: central memory CD4+ T cells from blood. The source of these receptors is a man aged 30 to 39 with type 1 diabetes.

This clone was found a few times. The chain combines TRBV27 with TRBJ2-7; D is perhaps TRBD1 (6 bases). Germline CDR1 and CDR2: MNHEY and SMNVEV (reference sequence). The CDR3 contains 15 residues. Trimming took 6 bases from V and 2 from J, leaving 17 bases between them. CDR3 sequence reads: CASSQNDRQAYEQYF. CDR3 sequence (DNA): TGTGCCAGCAGCCAAAATGACAGGCAAGCCTACGAGCAGTACTTC.

This clone was found a few times. The chain couples TRBV6-6 to TRBJ2-5; 10 nucleotides line up with TRBD1. This CDR3 contains 14 residues. Germline CDR1 MNHNY, CDR2 SVGAGI (reference sequence). The J segment lost 11 bases and the V segment lost 0 bases, leaving 6 bases of the junction unmatched. The CDR3 nucleotides read TGTGCCAGCAGTTACTCTGACAGGGGGCGGGAGCAGTACTTC. It yields the protein CASSYSDRGREQYF.

The CDR3 nucleotides read TGTGCCAGCAGTGAAGCGGGGGCAGATACGCAGTATTTT. It encodes CASSEAGADTQYF. V and J are TRBV6-1 and TRBJ2-3; TRBD1 or TRBD2 may be the D gene (5 bases each). Looked up from germline, CDR1 is MNHNS and CDR2 is SASEGT. V was shortened by 0 bases and J by 4 bases, with 5 bases between the two germline ends. There are 13 residues in the CDR3.

This clone was picked up a small number of times. The V gene is TRBV2, the J gene TRBJ2-1, with D hard to call. This CDR3 comprises 11 residues. Trimming pared 6 bases from V and 9 bases from J, leaving 9 bases between. Germline-derived CDR1 and CDR2 are SNHLY and FYNNEI. The CDR3 bases are TGTGCCAGCAGCGCGGATACTGAGCAGTTCTTC. Translation gives CASSADTEQFF.

This clone came up a few times. The genes are TRBV5-1 and TRBJ2-3, with D uncertain. Germline-derived CDR1 and CDR2 are SGHRS and YFSETQ. The V gene lost 1 base and the J gene lost 2 bases, with 8 bases spanning the gap. The CDR3 is made up of 14 amino acids. In DNA, the CDR3 is TGCGCCAGCAGCTTGAACCCCACCACAGATACGCAGTATTTT. It specifies CASSLNPTTDTQYF.

In its sample, this clone was seen a few times. The chain couples TRBV6-5 to TRBJ2-1; tentative D call: TRBD2 (5 bases). Germline V gene sequence: CDR1 MNHEY, CDR2 SVGAGI. Trimming took 8 bases from V and 7 from J, leaving 18 bases between them. The CDR3 is 14 residues long. CDR3 region: CASDAEGVGNEQFF. The CDR3 DNA sequence: TGTGCCAGCGATGCCGAGGGCGTTGGAAATGAGCAGTTCTTC.

A note on this clone: One end of the junction does not line up with germline, which may come from a read error. The chain employs TRBV7-2 and TRBJ2-5; D call uncertain. The CDR3 has 12 amino acids. Germline CDR1 and CDR2: SGHTA and FQGNSA. The CDR3 region has the DNA TGTGCCGGCAGCTTGTTTAGGGAGACCCAGTACTTC. This gives the protein CAGSLFRETQYF.

This clone was counted only a few times. The chain recombines TRBV5-5 with TRBJ1-1; D unresolved. The CDR3 contains 13 residues. V dropped 2 bases and J dropped 0 bases, with 5 bases sitting between them. The germline CDR1 and CDR2 sequences are SGHKS and YYEKEE (reference sequence). The CDR3 protein is CASSFGLNTEAFF. DNA for the CDR3: TGTGCCAGCAGCTTCGGTTTGAACACTGAAGCTTTCTTT.

This clone was found a few times. The V call is TRBV7-2, the J call TRBJ1-2, with D tentatively TRBD1 (5 bases). Per the germline V gene, CDR1 is SGHTA and CDR2 is FQGNSA. V dropped 5 bases and J dropped 0 bases, with 16 bases sitting between them. The CDR3 extends over 16 amino acids. The CDR3 region is CASSQGAGPPNYGYTF. CDR3 nucleotide sequence: TGTGCCAGCAGCCAAGGGGCAGGGCCCCCTAACTATGGCTACACCTTC.

This clone was seen a few times. The genes are TRBV2 and TRBJ2-3; D perhaps matches TRBD2 (5 bases). Germline V gene data show CDR1 as SNHLY and CDR2 as FYNNEI. V was trimmed by 3 bases and J by 4 bases, leaving 8 bases between them. The CDR3 has 13 residues. The CDR3 nucleotides are TGTGCCAGCAGTGACGGGGTCGCAGATACGCAGTATTTT. Its translation: CASSDGVADTQYF.

This clone has more than one count but fewer than ten. The chain uses TRBV7-2 and TRBJ2-7, with TRBD1 as a possible D gene (6 bases). V was shortened by 5 bases and J by 5 bases, with 13 bases between the two germline ends. Germline V gene lookup returns CDR1 SGHTA and CDR2 FQGNSA. The CDR3 is 13 residues long. The CDR3 nucleotides are TGTGCCAGCAGCATCGACAGGAGCCACGAGCAGTACTTC. It encodes CASSIDRSHEQYF.

This clone was observed a few times. J is TRBJ2-7 and V is TRBV7-2; D perhaps matches TRBD2 (6 bases). The germline gives CDR1 SGHTA, CDR2 FQGNSA. Trimming stripped 1 base from V and 2 bases from J, with 12 bases between. The length of the CDR3 is 15 residues. CDR3 loop: CASSLEGLATYEQYF. The CDR3 coding sequence is TGTGCCAGCAGCTTAGAGGGACTCGCCACCTACGAGCAGTACTTC.

This clone has only a few counts. V usage is TRBV30 and J usage is TRBJ2-5; D unclear. V lost 3 bases, J lost 5 bases, and 10 bases lay in between. Germline V gene sequence: CDR1 GTSNPN, CDR2 SVGIG (reference sequence). CDR3 length: 12 residues. CDR3 in amino acids: CAWRYRVETQYF. CDR3 sequence (DNA): TGTGCCTGGAGATATAGGGTCGAGACCCAGTACTTC.

This chain connects TRBV5-1 to TRBJ2-1, with D perhaps TRBD1 (5 bases). The germline V and J ends were trimmed by 4 bases and 6 bases, with 11 bases remaining between them. Germline V lookup: CDR1 SGHRS, CDR2 YFSETQ. This CDR3 is 13 amino acids long. The CDR3 coding sequence is TGCGCCAGCAGCCGTGAGGACATCAATGAGCAGTTCTTC. It translates to CASSREDINEQFF.

The rearrangement joins TRBV28 to TRBJ1-1; no clear D gene. The CDR3 covers 13 residues. The V gene lost 2 bases and the J gene lost 4 bases, with 8 bases spanning the gap. Germline V CDR1 and CDR2: MDHEN, SYDVKM. The CDR3 here is CASSLESRTEAFF. DNA for the CDR3: TGTGCCAGCAGTTTAGAGTCTCGCACTGAAGCTTTCTTT.

This clone was counted a few times. This rearrangement joins TRBV5-8 to TRBJ1-4; D is unresolved. This CDR3 has 16 amino acids. V was pared by 4 bases and J by 0 bases, with 13 bases between. The germline V gene has CDR1 SGHTS and CDR2 YDEGEE. In DNA, the CDR3 is TGTGCCAGCAGCCAGAGTAACAGTGCAACTAATGAAAAACTGTTTTTT. This sequence encodes CASSQSNSATNEKLFF.

CDR3 nucleotide sequence: TGCGCCAGCAACGACAGGGGGCTAGGTGAGCAGTTCTTC. The encoded protein is CASNDRGLGEQFF. The chain is built from TRBV5-1 and TRBJ2-1; TRBD1 matches at 10 bases. After removal of 6 bases from V and 9 bases from J, the junction contained 6 bases not matched to a gene. This CDR3 region has 13 residues. In germline, CDR1 is SGHRS, CDR2 YFSETQ.

This chain uses TRBV15 with TRBJ2-2, with D hard to call. Trimming shortened V by 3 bases and J by 3 bases, and 8 bases separated the two germline ends. This CDR3 comprises 14 residues. Germline V CDR1 and CDR2: LNHNV, YYDKDF (reference sequence). DNA for the CDR3: TGTGCCACCAGCAGGGGCACTTACACCGGGGAGCTGTTTTTT. Encoded protein: CATSRGTYTGELFF.